This TCR beta chain was profiled in a study of T-cell reconstitution after alpha-beta-depleted transplantation in children. The ends lost 3 bases at V and 1 base at J; junction bases unmatched: 5. Germline V CDR1 and CDR2: MDHEN, SYDVKM. The CDR3 consists of 16 residues. During its preparation, the TCRbeta library received unique molecular identifiers. One entry per CDR3 protein, called by TCRdb with MiXCR from the PCR reads. Of around 490,000 distinct CDR3 sequences detected, about 10% appear once; the ten largest clones hold approximately 15%. With respect to this clonotype: Its matching antigen is unknown.

Study-wide results and caveats: Surviving recipient T cells and intrathymic progenitors accounted for some patients' high TCRbeta diversity at day 60. T-cell counts and diversity at one year following transplant were attributed mainly to newly produced T cells.

The sequence came from a female patient younger than 10 who had a stem cell transplant for aplastic anemia, so the T cells may come from the graft donor. The J gene is TRBJ1-5, the V gene TRBV28; 8 positions agree with TRBD1. The input for sequencing was PBMCs, mostly from graft donor cells, taken 180 days after TCRalphabeta/CD19-depleted stem cell transplant. The CDR3 DNA reads TGTGCCAGCAGTTTGACAGGGGATTACAGCAATCAGCCCCAGCATTTT. Amino acids: CASSLTGDYSNQPQHF. The whole variable domain, filled in from reference TRBV28 and TRBJ1-5, reads DVKVTQSSRYLVKRTGEKVFLECVQDMDHENMFWYRQDPGLGLRLIYFSYDVKMKEKGDIPEGYSVSREKKERFSLILESASTNQTSMYLCASSLTGDYSNQPQHFGDGTRLSIL.